This T cell receptor (beta chain) was sequenced during a study of identical twins. TCRdb independently ran MiXCR on the 5' RACE reads; one entry per CDR3 protein. The sample has a few hundred thousand distinct CDR3 sequences; roughly 9.9% are singletons. Trimming cost V 6 bases and J 10 bases, with 19 bases left between them. The length of the CDR3 is 14 residues. This clonotype was found many times. The sample was also linked to a second study, of yellow fever vaccine responses in identical twins.

Sequenced material: PBMCs. The V gene is TRBV12-3 or TRBV12-4, the J gene TRBJ2-1, with D maybe TRBD2 (6 bases). The sequence derives from a woman aged 18-29 years in good health. As DNA, the CDR3 is TGTGCCAGCAGCCTCAGCGGGCCCGCCAGGGAGCAGTTCTTC. The encoded protein is CASSLSGPAREQFF.